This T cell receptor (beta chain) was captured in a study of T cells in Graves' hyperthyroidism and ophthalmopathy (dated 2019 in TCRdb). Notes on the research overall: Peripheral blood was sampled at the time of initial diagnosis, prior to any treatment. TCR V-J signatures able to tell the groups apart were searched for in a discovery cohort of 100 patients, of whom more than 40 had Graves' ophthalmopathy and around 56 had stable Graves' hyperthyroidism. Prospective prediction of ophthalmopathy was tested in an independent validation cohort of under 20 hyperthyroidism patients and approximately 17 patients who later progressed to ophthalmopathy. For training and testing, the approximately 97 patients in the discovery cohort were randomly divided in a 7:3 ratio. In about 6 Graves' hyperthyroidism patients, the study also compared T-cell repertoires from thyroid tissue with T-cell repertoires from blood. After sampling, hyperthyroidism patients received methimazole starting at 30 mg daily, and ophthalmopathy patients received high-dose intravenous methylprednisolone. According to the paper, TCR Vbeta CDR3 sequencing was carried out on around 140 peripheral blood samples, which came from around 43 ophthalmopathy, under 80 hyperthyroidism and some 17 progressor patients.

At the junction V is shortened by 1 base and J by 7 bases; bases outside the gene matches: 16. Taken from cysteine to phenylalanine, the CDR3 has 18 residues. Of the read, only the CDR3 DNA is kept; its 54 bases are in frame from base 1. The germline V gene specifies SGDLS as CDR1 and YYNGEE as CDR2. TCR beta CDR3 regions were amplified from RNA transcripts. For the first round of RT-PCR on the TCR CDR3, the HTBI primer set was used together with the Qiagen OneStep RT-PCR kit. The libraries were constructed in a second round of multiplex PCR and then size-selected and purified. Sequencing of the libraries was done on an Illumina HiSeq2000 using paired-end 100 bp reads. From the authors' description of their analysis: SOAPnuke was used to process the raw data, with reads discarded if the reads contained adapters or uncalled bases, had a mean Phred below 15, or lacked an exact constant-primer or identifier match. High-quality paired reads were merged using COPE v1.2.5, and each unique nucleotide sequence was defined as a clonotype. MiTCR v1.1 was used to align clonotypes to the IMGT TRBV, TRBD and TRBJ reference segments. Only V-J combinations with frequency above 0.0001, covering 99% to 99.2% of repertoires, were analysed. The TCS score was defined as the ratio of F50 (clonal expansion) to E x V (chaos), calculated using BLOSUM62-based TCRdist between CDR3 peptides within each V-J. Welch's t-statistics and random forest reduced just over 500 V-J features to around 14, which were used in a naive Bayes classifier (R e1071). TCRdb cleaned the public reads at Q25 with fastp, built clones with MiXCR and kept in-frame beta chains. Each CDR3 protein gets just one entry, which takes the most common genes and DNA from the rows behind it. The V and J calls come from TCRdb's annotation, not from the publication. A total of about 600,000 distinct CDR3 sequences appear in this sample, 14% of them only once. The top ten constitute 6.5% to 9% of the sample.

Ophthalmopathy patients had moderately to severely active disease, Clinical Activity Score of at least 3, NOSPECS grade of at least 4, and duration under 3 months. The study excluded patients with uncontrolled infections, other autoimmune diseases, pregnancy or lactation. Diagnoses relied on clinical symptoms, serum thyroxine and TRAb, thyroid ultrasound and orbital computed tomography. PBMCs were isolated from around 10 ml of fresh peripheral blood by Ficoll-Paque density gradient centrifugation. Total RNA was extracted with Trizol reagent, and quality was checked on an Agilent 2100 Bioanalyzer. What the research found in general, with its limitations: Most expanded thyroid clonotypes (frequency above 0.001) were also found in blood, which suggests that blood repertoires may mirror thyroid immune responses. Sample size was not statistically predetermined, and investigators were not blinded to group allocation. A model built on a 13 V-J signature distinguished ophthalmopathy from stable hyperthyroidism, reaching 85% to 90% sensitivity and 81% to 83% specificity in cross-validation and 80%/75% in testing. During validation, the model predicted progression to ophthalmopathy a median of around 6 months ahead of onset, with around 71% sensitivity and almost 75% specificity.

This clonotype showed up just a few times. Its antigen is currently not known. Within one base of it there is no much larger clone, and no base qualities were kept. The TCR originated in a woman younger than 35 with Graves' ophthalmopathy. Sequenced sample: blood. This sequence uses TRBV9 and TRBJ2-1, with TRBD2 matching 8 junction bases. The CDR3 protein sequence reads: CASSVLTTGTRGKNEQFF. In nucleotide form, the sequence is TGTGCCAGCAGCGTACTAACGACCGGGACTAGGGGTAAGAATGAGCAGTTCTTC.